One sample yielded the 9 T cell receptor beta chains listed below, sequenced in a study of blood T cell repertoires in COVID-19. Clones were sequenced by immunoSEQ multiplex PCR, and TCRdb holds only the in-frame ones, with some missing. This table has some 190,000 clones, approximately 85% appearing once. The sequencing input was peripheral blood. The receptor source for this set is a woman aged 55 to 70 with acute or convalescent COVID-19.

This rearrangement joins TRBV9 to TRBJ2-5; 7 bases match TRBD2. The germline V gene has CDR1 SGDLS and CDR2 YYNGEE. Trimming took 5 bases from V and 0 from J; bases not matched to a gene: 7. This CDR3 is built from 15 residues. CDR3 nucleotide sequence: TGTGCCAGCAGTTCGGGGCGGGAGAACCAAGAGACCCAGTACTTC. Amino acids: CASSSGRENQETQYF.

This clone was detected only a few times. The rearrangement links TRBV6-5 to TRBJ1-6, with 7 bases aligning to TRBD1. The germline V gene encodes CDR1 MNHEY and CDR2 SVGAGI. V was clipped by 7 bases and J by 0 bases; unmatched bases: 3. The CDR3 is made up of 15 amino acids. The CDR3 reads CASKGASSYNSPLHF. In DNA, the CDR3 is TGTGCCAGCAAGGGGGCGAGCTCCTATAATTCACCCCTCCACTTT.

The J gene is TRBJ2-2, the V gene TRBV5-1, with TRBD2 as a possible D gene (5 bases). V dropped 6 bases and J dropped 4 bases, with 10 bases sitting between them. CDR1 and CDR2 (germline): SGHRS, YFSETQ. The CDR3 is 13 residues long. Written as DNA, the CDR3 is TGCGCCAGCACCCTTCTAGCCACCGGGGAGCTGTTTTTT. Amino acids: CASTLLATGELFF.

This chain uses TRBV19 with TRBJ2-3; the match to TRBD2 covers 10 bases. Germline V gives CDR1 LNHDA, CDR2 SQIVND (reference sequence). Trimming cost V 6 bases and J 1 base; bases outside gene matches: 7. The CDR3 is 16 residues long. The CDR3 sequence: CASSLGGTSGTDTQYF. Here the CDR3 DNA reads TGTGCCAGTAGCTTGGGGGGGACTAGCGGCACAGATACGCAGTATTTT.

This chain links TRBV19 with TRBJ1-1, with D hard to call. V shed 7 bases and J shed 2 bases, with 5 bases lying between them. This CDR3 spans 11 amino acids. The V gene's germline CDR1 is LNHDA and CDR2 SQIVND (reference sequence). CDR3 loop: CASTVNTEAFF. The CDR3 DNA is TGTGCCAGTACAGTTAACACTGAAGCTTTCTTT.

J is TRBJ1-6 and V is TRBV7-9; D remains ambiguous. V lost 4 bases to trimming and J lost 7 bases, with 11 bases between them. The germline gives CDR1 SEHNR, CDR2 FQNEAQ (reference sequence). The CDR3 runs 14 residues. In DNA form, the CDR3 reads TGTGCCAGCAGCTCGCAAGGAGCAAATTCACCCCTCCACTTT. Protein: CASSSQGANSPLHF.

The chain carries TRBV11-3 and TRBJ2-3; D call uncertain. The CDR3 consists of 15 residues. Trimming took off 0 bases at V and 4 bases at J, with 11 bases between the two ends. Germline CDR1 SGHNT, CDR2 YENEEA. CDR3 sequence reads: CASSLDESRPDTQYF. In nucleotides, the CDR3 is TGTGCCAGCAGCTTAGATGAGAGCCGCCCAGATACGCAGTATTTT.

Only one count was recorded for this clone. The chain links TRBV10-3 to TRBJ1-2; 10 nucleotides match TRBD1. CDR1 and CDR2 (germline): ENHRY, SYGVKD. The CDR3 extends over 13 amino acids. V was pared by 9 bases and J by 2 bases, with 3 bases of the junction left unmatched. CDR3 amino acids: CAIGTGANYGYTF. CDR3 nucleotide sequence: TGTGCCATTGGGACAGGGGCCAACTATGGCTACACCTTC.

This chain uses TRBV15 with TRBJ1-3; D ambiguous. The ends were cut back, 0 bases at V and 8 bases at J, with 14 bases in the middle. The CDR3 sequence is 15 residues long. From germline, CDR1 is LNHNV and CDR2 YYDKDF (reference sequence). CDR3 sequence (DNA): TGTGCCACCAGCAGAGAGTACAGAGCCGGGGACACCATATATTTT. This translates into CATSREYRAGDTIYF. The whole variable domain, remainder taken from reference TRBV15 and TRBJ1-3, is DAMVIQNPRYQVTQFGKPVTLSCSQTLNHNVMYWYQQKSSQAPKLLFHYYDKDFNNEADTPDNFQSRRPNTSFCFLDIRSPGLGDTAMYLCATSREYRAGDTIYFGEGSWLTVV.